This T cell receptor beta chain was profiled in a study of blood T cells in healthy people across ages. For this clonotype: Its antigen is not known.

Study-wide results and caveats: Researchers deemed the diversity estimates from one million T cells underestimates. Diversity was higher, and naive CD4+ cells more numerous, in long-lived donors than in aged donors. TCR beta diversity tracked closely with naive T cell percentage.

Sample-barcoded 5' priming and a J-beta primer mix drove a second PCR of about 7 to 12 cycles. TCRdb called the 5' RACE reads again in MiXCR, with one record for every CDR3 protein. The table includes approximately 690,000 distinct CDR3 sequences, 40% to 45% detected once. The germline CDR1 and CDR2 sequences are MGHRA and YSYEKL. The V end was cut by 1 base, the J end by 4 bases, with 14 bases between. The CDR3 has 16 residues. The TCR comes from a man older than 75 in good health. The chain employs TRBV4-1 and TRBJ1-5; D unclear. Sequencing was done on a sample of blood. CDR3 sequence reads: CASSQGMSGPNQPQHF. The CDR3 nucleotides read TGCGCCAGCAGCCAAGGGATGAGCGGCCCAAATCAGCCCCAGCATTTT.